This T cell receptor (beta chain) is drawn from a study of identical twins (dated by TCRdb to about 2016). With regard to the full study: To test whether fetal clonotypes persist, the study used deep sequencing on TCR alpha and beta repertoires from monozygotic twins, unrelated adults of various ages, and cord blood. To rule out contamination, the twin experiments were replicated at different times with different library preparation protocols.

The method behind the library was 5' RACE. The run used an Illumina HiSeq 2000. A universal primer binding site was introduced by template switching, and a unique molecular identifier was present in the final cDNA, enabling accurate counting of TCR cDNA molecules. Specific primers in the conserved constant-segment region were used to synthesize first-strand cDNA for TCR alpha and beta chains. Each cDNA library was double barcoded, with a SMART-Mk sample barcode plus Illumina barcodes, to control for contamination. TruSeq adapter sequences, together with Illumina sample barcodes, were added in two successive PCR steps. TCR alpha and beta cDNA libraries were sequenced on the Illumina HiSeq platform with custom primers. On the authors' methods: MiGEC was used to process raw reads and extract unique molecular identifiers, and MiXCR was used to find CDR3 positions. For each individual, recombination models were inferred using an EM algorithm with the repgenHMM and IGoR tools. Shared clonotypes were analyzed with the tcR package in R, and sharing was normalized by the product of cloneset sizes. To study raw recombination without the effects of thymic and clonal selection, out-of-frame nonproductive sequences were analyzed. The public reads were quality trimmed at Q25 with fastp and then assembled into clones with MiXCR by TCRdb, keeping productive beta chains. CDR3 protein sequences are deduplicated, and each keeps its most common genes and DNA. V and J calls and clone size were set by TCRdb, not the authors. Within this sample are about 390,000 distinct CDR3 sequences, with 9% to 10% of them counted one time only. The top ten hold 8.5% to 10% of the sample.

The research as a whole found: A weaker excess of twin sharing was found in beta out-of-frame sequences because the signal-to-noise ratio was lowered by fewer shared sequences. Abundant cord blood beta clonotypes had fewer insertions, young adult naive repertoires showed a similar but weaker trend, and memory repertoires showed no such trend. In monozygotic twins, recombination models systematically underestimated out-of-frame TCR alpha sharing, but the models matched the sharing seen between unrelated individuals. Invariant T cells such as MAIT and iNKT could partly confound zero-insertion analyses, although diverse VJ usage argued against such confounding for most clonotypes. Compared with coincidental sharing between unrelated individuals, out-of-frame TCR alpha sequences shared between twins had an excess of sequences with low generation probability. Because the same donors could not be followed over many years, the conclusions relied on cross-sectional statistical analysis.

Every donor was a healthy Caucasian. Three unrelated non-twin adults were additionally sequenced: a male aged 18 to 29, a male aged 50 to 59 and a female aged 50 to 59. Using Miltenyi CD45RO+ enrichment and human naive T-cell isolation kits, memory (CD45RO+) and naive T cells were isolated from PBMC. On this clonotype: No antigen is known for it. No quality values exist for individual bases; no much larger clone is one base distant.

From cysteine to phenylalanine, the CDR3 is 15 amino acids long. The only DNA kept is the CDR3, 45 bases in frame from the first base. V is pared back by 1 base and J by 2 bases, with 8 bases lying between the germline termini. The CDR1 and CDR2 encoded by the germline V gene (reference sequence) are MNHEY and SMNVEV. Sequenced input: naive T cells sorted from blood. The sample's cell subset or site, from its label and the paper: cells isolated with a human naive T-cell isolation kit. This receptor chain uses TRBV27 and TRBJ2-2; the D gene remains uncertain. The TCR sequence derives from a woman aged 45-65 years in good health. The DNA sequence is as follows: TGTGCCAGCAGTTTATTGACAACAAACACCGGGGAGCTGTTTTTT. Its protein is CASSLLTTNTGELFF.